The 27 T cell receptor beta chains in this list originate from one sample, sequenced in a study of blood T cells in healthy people across ages. A second PCR, run for about 7 to 11 cycles, used a sample-barcoded 5' primer plus a J-beta primer mix. Via MiXCR, TCRdb re-called the 5' RACE reads, giving one row per CDR3 protein. The data contain around 800,000 distinct CDR3 sequences, approximately 24% of them singletons. Separately, the same data were catalogued under a study of T cells of mothers and their children.

The specimen sequenced was blood. Receptor source: a boy aged 10-17 years in good health.

As to this clonotype: Mismatch with germline at one junction end may stem from a read error. This chain uses TRBV5-1 with TRBJ2-1; D tentatively fits TRBD1 or TRBD2 (5 bases each). The V gene's germline CDR1 is SGHRS and CDR2 YFSETQ. CDR3 size: 14 residues. Here the CDR3 reads CAGSLVGDHNEQFF. In DNA form, the CDR3 reads TGCGCCGGCAGCTTGGTGGGGGATCACAATGAGCAGTTCTTC.

The J gene is TRBJ2-7, the V gene TRBV18, with TRBD2 matching over 7 bases. Germline values: CDR1 KGHSH, CDR2 LQKENI. This CDR3 is built from 16 residues. V shed 5 bases and J 7 bases; nucleotides not matched to a gene: 17. The CDR3 spells CASSEYLAATYNEQYF. CDR3 sequence (DNA): TGTGCCAGCTCAGAGTATCTAGCGGCGACCTACAATGAGCAGTACTTC.

At least ten counts were recorded for this clonotype. The V call is TRBV12-3 or TRBV12-4, the J call TRBJ2-7; 15 nucleotides agree with TRBD2. Trimming cost V 6 bases and J 3 bases; bases outside gene matches: 3. This CDR3 is built from 15 residues. The CDR3 DNA is TGTGCCAGCAGCCCGGGACTAGCGGGAGGCTACGAGCAGTACTTC. Translation gives CASSPGLAGGYEQYF.

The J gene is TRBJ2-1, the V gene TRBV24-1; 7 bases align to TRBD1. The junction had 4 bases not matched to a gene; V was cut back by 4 bases and J by 8 bases. Germline lookup yields CDR1 KGHDR and CDR2 SFDVKD. This CDR3 contains 13 residues. The DNA of the CDR3 is TGTGCCACCAGTGAGCTAGGGGGCTATGAGCAGTTCTTC. Protein product: CATSELGGYEQFF.

This clonotype was observed a few times. One end of the junction varies from germline; a read error may be responsible. J is TRBJ1-2 and V is TRBV28; D may be TRBD1 (5 bases). This CDR3 region has 14 residues. The germline gives CDR1 MDHEN, CDR2 SYDVKM. The CDR3 sequence: CASSPAVGRVGYTF. Here the CDR3 DNA reads TGTGCAAGCAGTCCCGCCGTGGGCAGGGTTGGCTACACCTTC.

This clonotype was seen a handful of times. This chain links TRBV7-3 with TRBJ2-7; 10 positions match TRBD2. V was clipped by 5 bases and J by 1 base; unmatched bases: 5. The CDR3 runs 15 residues. CDR1 is SGHTA, CDR2 FQGTGA, per germline. DNA of the CDR3: TGTGCCAGCAGCACGACAGCGGGGGGGTCCTACGAGCAGTACTTC. This sequence encodes CASSTTAGGSYEQYF.

V usage is TRBV2 and J usage is TRBJ2-1; D not certain. V was shortened by 8 bases and J by 10 bases, with 9 bases between the two germline ends. The CDR3 loop spans 10 amino acids. CDR1 and CDR2 from the germline V gene are SNHLY and FYNNEI. CDR3 protein: CASLHVEQFF. The CDR3 region has the DNA TGTGCCAGCTTACACGTCGAGCAGTTCTTC.

This clonotype has a handful of counts. V gene TRBV11-2 combines with J gene TRBJ2-5; the match to TRBD2 covers 11 bases. The CDR3 runs 17 residues. Germline V gene data show CDR1 as SGHAT and CDR2 as FQNNGV. The V and J ends lost 5 bases and 0 bases, in that order; junction bases with no gene match: 8. CDR3 DNA sequence: TGTGCCAGCAGCATCCGCACTAGCGGGGGCCACCAAGAGACCCAGTACTTC. This translates into CASSIRTSGGHQETQYF.

This clonotype was seen only a few times. For the CDR3, the DNA is TGCAGTGCTAGACTAGCGGGGTTTCTTGATACGCAGTATTTT. Its translation is CSARLAGFLDTQYF. The chain is built from TRBV20-1 and TRBJ2-3; 9 nucleotides agree with TRBD2. V gave up 2 bases and J gave up 6 bases; unmatched junction bases: 6. The CDR3 contains 14 residues. CDR1 is DFQATT, CDR2 SNEGSKA, per germline (reference sequence).

This clonotype has a handful of counts. The CDR3 DNA reads TGTGCCAGCGCACAGGGGGCGCGGACAGATACGCAGTATTTT. Translating it yields CASAQGARTDTQYF. The rearrangement joins TRBV6-6 to TRBJ2-3; TRBD1 matches at 9 bases. Germline assignment: CDR1 MNHNY and CDR2 SVGAGI (reference sequence). J was trimmed by 3 bases and V by 8 bases; bases with no gene match: 6. This CDR3 contains 14 residues.

The chain links TRBV3-1 to TRBJ2-1; the D is unclear. The CDR3 length is 15 residues. Germline loops: CDR1 LGHDT, CDR2 YNNKEL (reference sequence). With 6 bases removed from V and 4 bases from J, the gap between germline ends came to 16 bases. This CDR3 is CASRRMGPRYNEQFF. In nucleotides, the CDR3 is TGTGCCAGCAGACGTATGGGTCCGAGGTACAATGAGCAGTTCTTC.

This clonotype was detected only a few times. This chain connects TRBV7-9 to TRBJ2-4; 9 bases map to TRBD1. The ends lost 6 bases at V and 1 base at J; junction bases unmatched: 4. The CDR3 runs 15 residues. The germline V gene has CDR1 SEHNR and CDR2 FQNEAQ (reference sequence). CDR3 sequence reads: CASRSDRGAKNIQYF. The CDR3 DNA is TGTGCCAGCAGATCAGACAGGGGGGCCAAAAACATTCAGTACTTC.

V is TRBV25-1 and J is TRBJ2-5; D is perhaps TRBD1 (5 bases). CDR1 MGHDK and CDR2 SYGVNS come from the germline V gene. The CDR3 covers 14 residues. The germline V and J ends were trimmed by 4 bases and 0 bases, with 9 bases remaining between them. The CDR3 DNA reads TGTGCCAGCAGTGCGGACACCCACCAAGAGACCCAGTACTTC. It translates to CASSADTHQETQYF.

The rearrangement uses TRBV12-3 or TRBV12-4 and TRBJ2-4, with 7 bases aligning to TRBD1. V dropped 5 bases and J dropped 1; count of bases not matched to a gene: 8. The CDR3 runs to 16 residues. CDR3 sequence: CASSRRGRGAKNIQYF. CDR3 in DNA: TGTGCCAGCAGTCGAAGGGGGCGCGGGGCCAAAAACATTCAGTACTTC.

This clonotype was seen more than once but under ten times. The CDR3 spells CASSGGGSVYEQYF. DNA of the CDR3: TGTGCCAGCAGCGGGGGGGGTTCCGTCTACGAGCAGTACTTC. This chain connects TRBV5-4 to TRBJ2-1; 7 positions match TRBD2. The J call is in doubt because the DNA end fits TRBJ2-7 better. The CDR3 runs 14 residues. Germline V gene lookup returns CDR1 SGHNT and CDR2 YYREEE (reference sequence).

Only a few counts were recorded for this clonotype. This sequence joins TRBV6-2 or TRBV6-3 and TRBJ1-2; TRBD1 might be the D (6 bases). The CDR3 totals 15 residues. CDR1 and CDR2 from the germline V gene are MNHEY and SVGEGT. Trimming took off 3 bases at V and 3 bases at J, with 14 bases between the two ends. CDR3 amino acids: CASSYSHRADYGYTF. In nucleotides, the CDR3 is TGTGCCAGCAGTTATTCCCACAGGGCCGACTATGGCTACACCTTC.

The rearrangement joins TRBV9 to TRBJ2-5; 9 bases line up with TRBD2. Germline CDR1 is SGDLS and CDR2 is YYNGEE. After removal of 0 bases from V and 4 bases from J, the junction contained 4 bases not matched to a gene. There are 15 residues in the CDR3. CDR3 in DNA: TGTGCCAGCAGCGTAGATACTAGCGGGCCAGAGACCCAGTACTTC. This encodes CASSVDTSGPETQYF.

The CDR3 DNA reads TGTGCCAGCAGCTTCCGACAGGGAGTCTACACTGAAGCTTTCTTT. This translates into CASSFRQGVYTEAFF. The chain is built from TRBV7-2 and TRBJ1-1, with 7 bases matching TRBD1. This CDR3 is built from 15 residues. The V and J ends lost 3 bases and 3 bases, in that order; junction bases with no gene match: 7. CDR1 is SGHTA and CDR2 is FQGNSA in the germline V gene.

The rearrangement links TRBV6-5 to TRBJ1-2; possibly TRBD1 for D (6 bases). Germline V CDR1 and CDR2: MNHEY, SVGAGI. Trimming pared 0 bases from V and 0 bases from J, leaving 14 bases between. The CDR3 totals 17 residues. The CDR3 sequence is CASSYSSGQTANYGYTF. CDR3 sequence (DNA): TGTGCCAGCAGTTACTCTTCAGGACAGACAGCTAACTATGGCTACACCTTC.

This chain uses TRBV20-1 with TRBJ2-5; D is unresolved. The germline V gene has CDR1 DFQATT and CDR2 SNEGSKA (reference sequence). The CDR3 loop spans 11 amino acids. Trimming shortened V by 6 bases and J by 5 bases, and 10 bases separated the two germline ends. In DNA, the CDR3 is TGCAGTGCACATCGTAAGGAGACCCAGTACTTC. It translates to CSAHRKETQYF.

The table lists this clonotype with a few counts. The V call is TRBV27, the J call TRBJ2-3, with 11 bases identical to TRBD2. Germline loops: CDR1 MNHEY, CDR2 SMNVEV (reference sequence). Unmatched junction bases numbered 8, after V lost 4 bases and J lost 2 bases. The length of the CDR3 is 17 residues. Here the CDR3 reads CASSSSRLAGYTDTQYF. CDR3 sequence (DNA): TGTGCCAGCAGTTCTTCTCGACTAGCGGGGTACACAGATACGCAGTATTTT.

The chain links TRBV5-1 to TRBJ2-7; D call uncertain. The germline V gene encodes CDR1 SGHRS and CDR2 YFSETQ. The CDR3 is 12 amino acids. Trimming removed 4 bases at V and 6 bases at J, with 11 bases between. CDR3 bases: TGCGCCAGCAGCACGCAAAACTTCGAGCAGTACTTC. Amino acids: CASSTQNFEQYF.

The chain combines TRBV4-2 with TRBJ2-7, with 8 nucleotides matching TRBD2. The V and J ends lost 2 bases and 2 bases, in that order; junction bases with no gene match: 5. CDR3 size: 15 residues. Germline assignment: CDR1 LGHNA and CDR2 YNFKEQ. The CDR3 reads CASSQNSGITYEQYF. CDR3 sequence (DNA): TGTGCCAGCAGCCAAAATAGCGGGATCACCTACGAGCAGTACTTC.

This clonotype was seen a handful of times. V gene TRBV29-1 combines with J gene TRBJ1-1, with D maybe TRBD1 (5 bases). In germline, CDR1 is SQVTM, CDR2 ANQGSEA. The CDR3 length is 12 residues. Trimming removed 5 bases at V and 6 bases at J, with 13 bases between. Written as DNA, the CDR3 is TGCAGCGTTTTGGGCCGGGGGTCTGAAGCTTTCTTT. It translates to CSVLGRGSEAFF.

The V gene is TRBV20-1, the J gene TRBJ2-5; 8 positions match TRBD1. There are 15 residues in the CDR3. Per the germline V gene, CDR1 is DFQATT and CDR2 is SNEGSKA (reference sequence). With 4 bases clipped from V and 3 bases from J, the junction kept 10 bases outside the gene matches. The CDR3 region is CSAKRDRGRKETQYF. Written as DNA, the CDR3 is TGCAGTGCTAAGAGAGACAGGGGAAGGAAAGAGACCCAGTACTTC.

This clonotype was detected a few times. The rearrangement uses TRBV13 and TRBJ2-5, with 9 positions matching TRBD1. CDR3 length: 15 residues. With V trimmed by 5 bases and J by 4 bases, 8 bases remained unmatched. Germline V lookup: CDR1 PRHDT, CDR2 FYEKMQ (reference sequence). CDR3 residues: CASSEGTGNRETQYF. The CDR3, as DNA: TGTGCCAGCAGCGAAGGGACAGGGAATCGAGAGACCCAGTACTTC.

The chain joins TRBV20-1 to TRBJ2-6; no firm D call. Trimming cost V 1 base and J 0 bases, with 7 bases left between them. The germline V gene has CDR1 DFQATT and CDR2 SNEGSKA (reference sequence). The CDR3 has 15 residues. The CDR3 DNA follows: TGCAGTGCTAGAGGATCAGACTCTGGGGCCAACGTCCTGACTTTC. Translating it yields CSARGSDSGANVLTF.